These 14 T cell receptor beta chains share one sample of origin, sequenced in a study of T cell responses to AZD1222 COVID-19 vaccine. Profiling relied on immunoSEQ multiplex PCR, and the TCRdb table lists in-frame clones only, not all of them. The top ten clones hold 5.7% of a sample with about 82,000 clones, approximately 90% of them seen once. The sample consisted of peripheral blood, taken on day 0 of AZD1222 vaccination. These receptors came from an adult in good health.

This chain uses TRBV5-1 with TRBJ1-4; no clear D gene. V was pared by 3 bases and J by 5 bases, with 8 bases between. Looked up from germline, CDR1 is SGHRS and CDR2 is YFSETQ. The length of the CDR3 is 13 residues. This chain's CDR3 is CASSYYFNEKLFF. The CDR3 DNA reads as TGCGCCAGCAGCTATTACTTCAATGAAAAACTGTTTTTT.

The J gene is TRBJ2-5, the V gene TRBV18; no clear D gene. Germline-derived CDR1 and CDR2 are KGHSH and LQKENI. Trimming cost V 2 bases and J 5 bases, with 6 bases left between them. This CDR3 comprises 12 residues. The CDR3 reads CASSPSRETQYF. The CDR3 DNA follows: TGTGCCAGCTCACCAAGTCGGGAGACCCAGTACTTC.

V usage is TRBV4-1 and J usage is TRBJ1-2, with D perhaps TRBD1 (6 bases). Germline CDR1 reads MGHRA; CDR2 reads YSYEKL. V lost 1 base and J lost 2, with 14 bases in between. The CDR3 runs 16 residues. CDR3 DNA sequence: TGCGCCAGCAGCCAAGTGGCGAGGGGGTGGAACTATGGCTACACCTTC. The encoded protein is CASSQVARGWNYGYTF.

The chain uses TRBV20-1 and TRBJ1-5; TRBD1 matches 7 bases. Germline V CDR1 and CDR2: DFQATT, SNEGSKA (reference sequence). Trimming at V came to 6 bases and at J to 7 bases, leaving 3 bases not matched to a gene. This CDR3 comprises 11 residues. CDR3 in DNA: TGCAGTGCCCAAGGGGGCCAGCCCCAGCATTTT. It encodes CSAQGGQPQHF.

V usage is TRBV6-5 and J usage is TRBJ2-1, with 10 bases identical to TRBD2. V lost 5 bases, J lost 0 bases, and 1 base stayed unmatched. This CDR3 comprises 15 residues. CDR1 and CDR2 from the germline V gene are MNHEY and SVGAGI. DNA of the CDR3: TGTGCCAGCAGTCTAGCGGGGGACTCCTACAATGAGCAGTTCTTC. It codes for CASSLAGDSYNEQFF.

The J gene is TRBJ2-5, the V gene TRBV2; 9 nucleotides match TRBD1. The length of the CDR3 is 12 residues. Per germline, CDR1 SNHLY and CDR2 FYNNEI. The V gene end was trimmed by 6 bases and the J gene end by 5 bases; junction bases not matched to a gene: 1. The CDR3 protein is CASRGQGETQYF. CDR3 DNA sequence: TGTGCCAGCAGAGGACAGGGGGAGACCCAGTACTTC.

V usage is TRBV19 and J usage is TRBJ2-1; 14 positions agree with TRBD2. The CDR3 runs 18 residues. Germline V lookup: CDR1 LNHDA, CDR2 SQIVND (reference sequence). The ends lost 4 bases at V and 0 bases at J; junction bases unmatched: 5. This CDR3 is CASSTGLAGVYSYNEQFF. As DNA, the CDR3 is TGTGCCAGTAGTACGGGACTAGCGGGGGTGTACTCCTACAATGAGCAGTTCTTC.

This clone was detected once. V gene TRBV5-1 combines with J gene TRBJ1-5; D ambiguous. Germline values: CDR1 SGHRS, CDR2 YFSETQ. Trimming pared 1 base from V and 6 bases from J, leaving 11 bases between. This CDR3 comprises 14 residues. The CDR3 region has the DNA TGCGCCAGCAGCTTGCTTGGCGGGCGTCAGCCCCAGCATTTT. It codes for CASSLLGGRQPQHF.

The V gene is TRBV11-2, the J gene TRBJ1-3; 10 positions match TRBD1. Germline V lookup: CDR1 SGHAT, CDR2 FQNNGV. The length of the CDR3 is 15 residues. The J segment lost 2 bases and the V segment lost 5 bases, leaving 3 bases of the junction unmatched. CDR3 nucleotide sequence: TGTGCCAGCAGCCTCGGGACAGGGGCTGGAAACACCATATATTTT. Protein product: CASSLGTGAGNTIYF.

This chain connects TRBV7-3 to TRBJ2-1; 7 positions agree with TRBD2. After removal of 1 base from V and 5 bases from J, the junction contained 8 bases not matched to a gene. The length of the CDR3 is 16 residues. Germline V gene sequence: CDR1 SGHTA, CDR2 FQGTGA. CDR3 coding DNA: TGTGCCAGCAGCTTAAAAGCGGGGTTGGGGGACAATGAGCAGTTCTTC. This translates into CASSLKAGLGDNEQFF.

This chain links TRBV4-3 with TRBJ1-4, with D unresolved. V dropped 1 base and J dropped 4 bases, with 10 bases sitting between them. The CDR3 covers 15 residues. Germline lookup yields CDR1 LGHNA and CDR2 YSLEER. DNA for the CDR3: TGCGCCAGCAGCCAAGGGGCAAGCTATAATGAAAAACTGTTTTTT. It encodes CASSQGASYNEKLFF.

The chain employs TRBV9 and TRBJ2-7; D is possibly TRBD1 or TRBD2 (5 bases each). V lost 4 bases, J lost 8 bases, and 16 bases lay in between. The CDR3 consists of 13 residues. Germline loops: CDR1 SGDLS, CDR2 YYNGEE. The CDR3 DNA reads as TGTGCCAGCAGCTCAAACGTACCGGGGCAGCAGTACTTC. Translated: CASSSNVPGQQYF.

V is TRBV7-2 and J is TRBJ2-1; TRBD2 matches at 11 bases. V dropped 5 bases and J dropped 6; count of bases not matched to a gene: 12. The CDR3 covers 17 residues. Germline CDR1 SGHTA, CDR2 FQGNSA. The CDR3 here is CASSPRLAGRLFNEQFF. For the CDR3, the DNA is TGTGCCAGCAGCCCCCGACTAGCGGGGCGGCTATTCAATGAGCAGTTCTTC.

The chain carries TRBV7-8 and TRBJ1-2; TRBD1 aligns across 9 bases. This CDR3 is 15 amino acids long. Trimming removed 2 bases from V and 7 bases from J; junction bases left unmatched: 8. Germline V gene sequence: CDR1 SGHVS, CDR2 FQNEAQ. The CDR3 here is CASSLTGTGSGGYTF. As DNA, the CDR3 is TGTGCCAGCAGCTTAACCGGGACAGGGTCGGGTGGCTACACCTTC. Full variable domain (missing parts from reference TRBV7-8 and TRBJ1-2): GAGVSQSPRYKVAKRGQDVALRCDPISGHVSLFWYQQALGQGPEFLTYFQNEAQLDKSGLPSDRFFAERPEGSVSTLKIQRTQQEDSAVYLCASSLTGTGSGGYTFGSGTRLTVV.